This T cell receptor (beta chain) was found in a study of cytomegalovirus exposure and HLA in healthy donors. This CDR3 is 14 amino acids long. The germline V gene has CDR1 ENHRY and CDR2 SYGVKD. J was trimmed by 5 bases and V by 6 bases; bases with no gene match: 8. Concerning this clone itself: Its antigen is undetermined.

Study-level results: In vitro confirmation showed three CMV-associated chains to be CMV antigen specific. A list of roughly 160 TCR beta chains associated with cytomegalovirus was given.

Amplification used 60 Vbeta primers and 13 Jbeta primers. Data came from immunoSEQ multiplex PCR; TCRdb stores just in-frame clones and leaves some out. The data contain about 130,000 clones, 83% of them seen just once; the ten biggest clones take up roughly 3.7%. This TCR came from a woman between 35 and 50 years old in good health and CMV-seropositive. Source material: PBMCs. The chain couples TRBV10-3 to TRBJ1-1, with 8 bases aligning to TRBD1. Here the CDR3 reads CAIRGQEAWTEAFF. CDR3 bases: TGTGCCATCAGGGGACAGGAGGCATGGACTGAAGCTTTCTTT.